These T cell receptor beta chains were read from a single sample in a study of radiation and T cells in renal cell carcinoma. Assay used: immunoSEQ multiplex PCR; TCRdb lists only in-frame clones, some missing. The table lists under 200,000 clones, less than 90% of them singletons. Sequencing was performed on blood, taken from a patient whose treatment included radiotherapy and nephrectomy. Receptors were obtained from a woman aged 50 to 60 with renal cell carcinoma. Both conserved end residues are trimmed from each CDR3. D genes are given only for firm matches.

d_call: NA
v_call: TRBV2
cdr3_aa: ASSGPDRRYGYT

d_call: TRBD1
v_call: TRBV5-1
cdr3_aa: ASSLRTGNTEAF

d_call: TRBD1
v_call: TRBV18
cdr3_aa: ASSPGQGQETQY

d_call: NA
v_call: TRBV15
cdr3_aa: ATSGQTTGANVLT

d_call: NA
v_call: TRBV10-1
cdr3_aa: ASSDRGGDTGELF

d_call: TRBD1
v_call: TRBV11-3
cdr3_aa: ASSATWGQGRTGELF

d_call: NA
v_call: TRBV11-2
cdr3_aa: ASSLERLPNEQF

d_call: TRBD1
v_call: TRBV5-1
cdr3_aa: ASSSGQPTTEAF

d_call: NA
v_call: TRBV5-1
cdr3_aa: ASSPNGVIRSGANVLT

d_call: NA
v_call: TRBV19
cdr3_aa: ASSMRRSSYEQY

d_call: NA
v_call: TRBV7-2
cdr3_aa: ASSPQIQGTEAF

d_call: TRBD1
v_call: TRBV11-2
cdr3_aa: ASSKGQGLSSSYEQY

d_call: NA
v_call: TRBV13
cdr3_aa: ASSVTGTEQF

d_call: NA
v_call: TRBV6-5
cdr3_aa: ASSYSETNNYGYT

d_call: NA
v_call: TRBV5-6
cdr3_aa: ASSLTGYGYT

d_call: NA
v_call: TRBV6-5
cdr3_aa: ASSMREDQPQH